The sequence of this T cell receptor (beta chain) was determined in a study of shared T cell receptors in the human thymus. Germline CDR1 LNHNV, CDR2 YYDKDF (reference sequence). The CDR3 consists of 16 residues. The V and J ends lost 0 bases and 2 bases respectively, with 10 bases between them. Sequencing was performed with immunoSEQ multiplex PCR; in TCRdb, only in-frame clones are kept and a portion is missing. Counted here are just under 550,000 clones, 75% to 80% occurring once; the ten biggest clones make up about 0.013%. This clone appeared a single time. These sequences were also reported in another study, on human thymus T cells.

This TCR was sampled from a boy younger than two with a congenital heart defect. The chain combines TRBV15 with TRBJ1-4; tentatively, D is TRBD1 (6 bases). The specimen sequenced was thymocytes. This chain's CDR3 is CATSREQGWTNEKLFF. The DNA for the CDR3 is TGTGCCACCAGCAGAGAGCAGGGGTGGACTAATGAAAAACTGTTTTTT.